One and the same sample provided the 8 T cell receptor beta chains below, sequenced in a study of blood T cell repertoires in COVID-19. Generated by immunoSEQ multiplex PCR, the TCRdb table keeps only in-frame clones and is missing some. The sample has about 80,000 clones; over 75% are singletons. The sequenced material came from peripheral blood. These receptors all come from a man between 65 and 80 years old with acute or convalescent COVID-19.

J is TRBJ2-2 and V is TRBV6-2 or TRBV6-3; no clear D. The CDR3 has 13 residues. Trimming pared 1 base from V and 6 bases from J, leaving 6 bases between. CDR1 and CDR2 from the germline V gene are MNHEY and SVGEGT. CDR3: CASSYYTAGELFF. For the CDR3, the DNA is TGTGCCAGCAGTTACTACACCGCCGGGGAGCTGTTTTTT.

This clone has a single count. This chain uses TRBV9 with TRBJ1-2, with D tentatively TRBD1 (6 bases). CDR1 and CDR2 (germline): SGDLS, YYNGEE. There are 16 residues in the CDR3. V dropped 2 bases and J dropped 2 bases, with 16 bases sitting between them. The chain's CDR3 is CASSVRWTARNYGYTF. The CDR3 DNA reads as TGTGCCAGCAGCGTGAGGTGGACAGCCCGAAACTATGGCTACACCTTC.

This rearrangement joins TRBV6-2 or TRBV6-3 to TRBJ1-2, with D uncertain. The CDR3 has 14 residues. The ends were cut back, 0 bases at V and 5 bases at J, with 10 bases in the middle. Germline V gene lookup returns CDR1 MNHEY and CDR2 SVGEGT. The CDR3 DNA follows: TGTGCCAGCAGTTACTCGGTTGGCAGATATGGCTACACCTTC. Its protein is CASSYSVGRYGYTF.

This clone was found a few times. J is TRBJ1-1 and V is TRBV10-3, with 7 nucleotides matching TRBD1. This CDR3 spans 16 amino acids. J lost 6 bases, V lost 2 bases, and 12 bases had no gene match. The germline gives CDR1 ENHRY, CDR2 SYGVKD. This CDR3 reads CAISEERGRFSSEAFF. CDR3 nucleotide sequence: TGTGCCATCAGTGAGGAAAGGGGGCGATTTTCATCTGAAGCTTTCTTT.

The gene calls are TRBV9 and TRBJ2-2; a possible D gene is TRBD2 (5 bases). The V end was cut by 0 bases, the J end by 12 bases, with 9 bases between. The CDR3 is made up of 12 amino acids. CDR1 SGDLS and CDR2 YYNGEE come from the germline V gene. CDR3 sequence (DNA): TGTGCCAGCAGCGTAGACCGGGGTCAGCTGTTTTTT. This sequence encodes CASSVDRGQLFF. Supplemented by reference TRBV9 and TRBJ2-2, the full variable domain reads DSGVTQTPKHLITATGQRVTLRCSPRSGDLSVYWYQQSLDQGLQFLIQYYNGEERAKGNILERFSAQQFPDLHSELNLSSLELGDSALYFCASSVDRGQLFFGEGSRLTVL.

CDR3 protein: CASSLRPQGRNTEAFF. The CDR3 DNA reads as TGTGCCAGCAGCCTAAGGCCACAGGGGCGGAACACTGAAGCTTTCTTT. The chain combines TRBV7-2 with TRBJ1-1; 7 bases fit TRBD1. CDR1 and CDR2 (germline): SGHTA, FQGNSA. With 5 bases clipped from V and 1 base from J, the junction kept 10 bases outside the gene matches. CDR3 length equals 16 residues.

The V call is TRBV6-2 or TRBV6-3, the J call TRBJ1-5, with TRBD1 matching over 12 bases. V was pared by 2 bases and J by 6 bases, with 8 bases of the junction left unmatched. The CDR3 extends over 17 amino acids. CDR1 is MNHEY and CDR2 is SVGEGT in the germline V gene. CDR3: CASSYVPGQGAGQPQHF. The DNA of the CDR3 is TGTGCCAGCAGTTACGTCCCGGGACAGGGGGCCGGTCAGCCCCAGCATTTT.

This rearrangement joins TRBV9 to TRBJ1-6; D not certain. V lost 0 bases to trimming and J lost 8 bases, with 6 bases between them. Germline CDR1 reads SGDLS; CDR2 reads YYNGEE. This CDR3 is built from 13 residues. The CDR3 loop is CASSVVVDSPLHF. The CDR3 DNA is TGTGCCAGCAGCGTAGTAGTGGATTCACCCCTCCACTTT.